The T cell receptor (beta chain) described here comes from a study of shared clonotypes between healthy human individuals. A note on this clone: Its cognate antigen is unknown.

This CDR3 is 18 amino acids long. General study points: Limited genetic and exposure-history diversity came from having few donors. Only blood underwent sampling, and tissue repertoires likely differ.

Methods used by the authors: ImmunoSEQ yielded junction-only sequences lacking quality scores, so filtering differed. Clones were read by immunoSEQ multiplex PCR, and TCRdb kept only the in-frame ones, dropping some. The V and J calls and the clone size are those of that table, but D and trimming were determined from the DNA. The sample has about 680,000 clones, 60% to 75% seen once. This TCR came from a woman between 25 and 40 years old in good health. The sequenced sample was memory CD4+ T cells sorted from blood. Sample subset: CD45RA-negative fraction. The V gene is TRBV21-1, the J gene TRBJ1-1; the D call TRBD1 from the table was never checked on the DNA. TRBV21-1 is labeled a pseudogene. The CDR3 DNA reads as TGTGCCAGCAGCAAAGTCGGACAGGGGGAAGTTGGTTACACTGAAGCTTTCTTT. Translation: CASSKVGQGEVGYTEAFF.